These T cell receptor beta chains were read from a single sample in a study of blood T cell repertoires in COVID-19. TCRdb keeps only in-frame clones here, not all; method: immunoSEQ multiplex PCR. The sample includes 60,000 or so clones, roughly 70% of them seen just once. The specimen was PBMCs or T cells enriched from blood (not recorded which). The receptors originated from a woman aged 60-75 years who had been exposed to COVID-19. Each CDR3 is given with its conserved first and last residue. Fields, in order: V gene, J gene, clone size, D gene, CDR3 protein, CDR3 DNA. A D gene is named only where the DNA matches it firmly. Clone size appears in some rows only: once, few, many, or a class for an expanded clone.

TRBV11-2,TRBJ1-4,-,-,CASSFRGGDKLFF,TGTGCCAGCAGCTTTAGGGGGGGAGATAAACTGTTTTTT
TRBV2,TRBJ2-7,-,-,CASSGSSEQYF,TGTGCCAGCAGTGGGTCCAGCGAGCAGTACTTC
TRBV5-1,TRBJ2-1,-,TRBD2,CASSLPLAGNEQFF,TGCGCCAGCAGCTTACCACTAGCGGGAAATGAGCAGTTCTTC
TRBV5-1,TRBJ1-3,-,-,CASTRDNGNTIYF,TGCGCCAGCACCCGGGACAATGGAAACACCATATATTTT
TRBV24-1,TRBJ1-5,-,-,CATSSNQPQHF,TGTGCCACCAGTTCAAATCAGCCCCAGCATTTT
TRBV19,TRBJ2-3,few,TRBD2,CASSIRSSGFTDTQYF,TGTGCCAGTAGTATACGGTCTAGCGGGTTCACAGATACGCAGTATTTT
TRBV4-3,TRBJ2-7,-,-,CASSPRSLEVGEQYF,TGCGCCAGCAGCCCGCGGTCTTTAGAAGTTGGGGAGCAGTACTTC
TRBV30,TRBJ2-7,-,TRBD1,CAWSVGQGRHEQYF,TGTGCCTGGAGTGTGGGACAGGGGAGGCACGAGCAGTACTTC
TRBV3-1/TRBV3-2,TRBJ2-7,-,TRBD1,CASRDRVTYEQYF,TGTGCCAGCCGGGACAGGGTTACCTACGAGCAGTACTTC
TRBV5-4,TRBJ1-1,few,TRBD1,CASGYRGPSVTEAFF,TGTGCCAGCGGGTACAGGGGGCCCTCGGTGACTGAAGCTTTCTTT
TRBV28,TRBJ1-1,few,-,CASSLLKRSEAFF,TGTGCCAGCAGTTTACTAAAGAGATCTGAAGCTTTCTTT
TRBV19,TRBJ1-1,few,-,CASSWVQGNTEAFF,TGTGCCAGTAGTTGGGTCCAGGGAAACACTGAAGCTTTCTTT
TRBV3-1/TRBV3-2,TRBJ2-3,-,-,CASSPHGLSTDTQYF,TGTGCCAGCAGCCCTCACGGTCTAAGCACAGATACGCAGTATTTT
TRBV27,TRBJ2-3,-,TRBD2,CASSLEASGTSLGSQYF,TGTGCCAGCAGTTTGGAGGCTAGCGGGACATCCTTGGGATCGCAGTATTTT
TRBV29-1,TRBJ2-5,-,-,CSARGIGAETQYF,TGCAGCGCCCGGGGGATTGGAGCGGAGACCCAGTACTTC
TRBV7-9,TRBJ1-1,many,-,CASSFPSPAEAFF,TGTGCCAGCAGCTTCCCATCTCCAGCTGAAGCTTTCTTT
TRBV2,TRBJ1-2,few,-,CASSSTTLGNYGYTF,TGTGCCAGCAGTTCTACGACACTGGGTAACTATGGCTACACCTTC
TRBV4-1,TRBJ2-1,-,TRBD2,CASSQATSGSLEQFF,TGCGCCAGCAGCCAAGCTACTAGCGGGAGTCTTGAGCAGTTCTTC
TRBV6-5,TRBJ2-5,few,TRBD1,CASSQGQGETQYF,TGTGCCAGCAGCCAAGGACAGGGAGAGACCCAGTACTTC
TRBV4-1,TRBJ1-5,-,-,CASSQEQGSQPQHF,TGCGCCAGCAGCCAAGAACAGGGTAGTCAGCCCCAGCATTTT
TRBV6-5,TRBJ1-4,once,TRBD1,CASSRRDRGREKLFF,TGTGCCAGCAGCCGCCGGGACAGGGGGCGCGAAAAACTGTTTTTT
TRBV19,TRBJ2-3,few,TRBD2,CASRTSGRTDTQYF,TGTGCCAGTAGGACTAGCGGCCGCACAGATACGCAGTATTTT
TRBV5-5,TRBJ1-6,-,-,CASSPDMSSYNSPLHF,TGTGCCAGCAGCCCGGACATGAGCTCCTATAATTCACCCCTCCACTTT
TRBV27,TRBJ2-7,-,-,CASSSSPWAEQYF,TGTGCCAGCAGTTCCTCCCCCTGGGCCGAGCAGTACTTC
TRBV6-2/TRBV6-3,TRBJ2-1,-,-,CASSRGKVLYEQFF,TGTGCCAGCAGCCGAGGGAAGGTTCTCTATGAGCAGTTCTTC
TRBV3-1/TRBV3-2,TRBJ1-6,-,TRBD1,CASSSGGTLSPLHF,TGTGCCAGCAGTTCAGGGGGGACTCTGTCACCCCTCCACTTT
TRBV28,TRBJ2-3,-,-,CASDADRTDTDTQYF,TGTGCCAGCGACGCCGACAGGACCGACACAGATACGCAGTATTTT
TRBV6-2/TRBV6-3,TRBJ2-2,-,TRBD2,CASSRFSGIGSSKRGELFF,TGTGCCAGCAGTCGCTTTAGCGGGATCGGTTCGTCGAAGCGGGGGGAGCTGTTTTTT
TRBV3-1/TRBV3-2,TRBJ1-1,few,TRBD1,CASSQDSRTGSEAFF,TGTGCCAGCAGCCAAGATAGTCGGACAGGGTCTGAAGCTTTCTTT